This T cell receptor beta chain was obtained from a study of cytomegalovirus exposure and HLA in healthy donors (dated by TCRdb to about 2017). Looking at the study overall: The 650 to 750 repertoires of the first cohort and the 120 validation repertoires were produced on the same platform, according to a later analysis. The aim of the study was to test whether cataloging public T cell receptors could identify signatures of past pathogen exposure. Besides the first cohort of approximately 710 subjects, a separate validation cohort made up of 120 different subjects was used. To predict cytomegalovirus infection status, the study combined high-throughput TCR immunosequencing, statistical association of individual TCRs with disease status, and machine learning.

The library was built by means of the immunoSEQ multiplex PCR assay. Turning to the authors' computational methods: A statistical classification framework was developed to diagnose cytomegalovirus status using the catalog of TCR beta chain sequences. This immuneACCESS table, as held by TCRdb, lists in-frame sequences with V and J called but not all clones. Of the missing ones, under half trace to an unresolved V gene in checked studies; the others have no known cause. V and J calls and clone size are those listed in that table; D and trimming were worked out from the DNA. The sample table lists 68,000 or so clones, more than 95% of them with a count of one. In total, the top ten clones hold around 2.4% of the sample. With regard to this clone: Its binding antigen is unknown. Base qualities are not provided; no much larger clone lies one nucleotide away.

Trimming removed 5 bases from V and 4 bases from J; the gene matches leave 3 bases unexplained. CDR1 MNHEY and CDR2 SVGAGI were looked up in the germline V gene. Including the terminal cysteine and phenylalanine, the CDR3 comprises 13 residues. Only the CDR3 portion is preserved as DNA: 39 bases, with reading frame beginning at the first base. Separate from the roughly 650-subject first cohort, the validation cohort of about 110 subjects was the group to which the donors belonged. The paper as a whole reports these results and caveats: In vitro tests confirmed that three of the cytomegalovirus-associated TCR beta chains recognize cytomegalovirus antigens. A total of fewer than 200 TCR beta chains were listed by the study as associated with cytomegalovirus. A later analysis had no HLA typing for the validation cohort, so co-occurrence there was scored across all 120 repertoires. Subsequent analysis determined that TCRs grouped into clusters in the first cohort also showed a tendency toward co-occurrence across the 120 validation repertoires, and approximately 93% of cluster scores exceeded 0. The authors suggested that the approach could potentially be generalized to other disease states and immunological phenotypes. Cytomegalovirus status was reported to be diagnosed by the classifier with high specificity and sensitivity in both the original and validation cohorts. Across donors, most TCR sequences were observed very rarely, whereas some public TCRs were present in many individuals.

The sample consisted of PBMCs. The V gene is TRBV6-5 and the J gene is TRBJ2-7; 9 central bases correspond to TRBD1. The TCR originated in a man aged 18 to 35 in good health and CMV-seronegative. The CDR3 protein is CASSDRGRYEQYF. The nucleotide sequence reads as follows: TGTGCCAGCAGTGACAGGGGGAGATACGAGCAGTACTTC.